Below, one TCR beta chain is given with its context. This CDR3 contains 15 residues. From germline, CDR1 is LGHNT and CDR2 FRNRAP. V lost 2 bases, J lost 9 bases, and 17 bases lay in between. This sample stems from a study of blood T cell repertoires in COVID-19. Clones were sequenced by immunoSEQ multiplex PCR, and TCRdb holds only the in-frame ones, with some missing. This table has 150,000 or so clones, about 82% appearing once. This TCR derives from a woman in her 40s with active or convalescent COVID-19. Sequencing was done on a sample of peripheral blood. This chain connects TRBV12-5 to TRBJ2-1; possibly TRBD2 for D (5 bases). CDR3 sequence reads: CASGLTSGVITEQFF. The CDR3, as DNA: TGTGCTAGTGGTTTGACCTCCGGGGTGATTACTGAGCAGTTCTTC.